Here is one TCR beta chain with its context. Its specificity is unknown. TCRdb re-called the 5' RACE reads through MiXCR, storing one row per CDR3 protein. This table holds over 600,000 distinct CDR3 sequences, approximately 21% found once. This record belongs to a study of identical twins. Study conclusions and caveats: For out-of-frame alpha sequences shared by twins, low generation probability was in excess.

The CDR3 runs 16 residues. V gave up 5 bases and J gave up 3 bases, with 16 bases separating them. CDR1 and CDR2 (germline): SGHAT, FQNNGV. These data are also associated with another study on T cells expressing NK-cell markers.

Sequencing was performed on PBMCs. The TCR originated in a young woman in good health. V and J are TRBV11-2 and TRBJ2-2, with a tentative D call TRBD2 (6 bases). The CDR3 region is CASSPGLIEYTGELFF. The CDR3, as DNA: TGTGCCAGCAGCCCGGGACTCATAGAGTACACCGGGGAGCTGTTTTTT.